This TCR beta chain was sequenced for a study of T cells in Graves' hyperthyroidism and ophthalmopathy. A lack of ophthalmopathy progression within 18 months defined stable Graves' hyperthyroidism. Researchers amplified the TCR beta CDR3 regions from RNA transcripts. The study used the HTBI primer set for a first-round RT-PCR of the TCR CDR3. TCRdb analysed the multiplex PCR reads with MiXCR anew, one entry per CDR3 protein. The sample consists of roughly 300,000 distinct CDR3 sequences, about 15% of them appearing once. V was pared by 6 bases and J by 5 bases, with 17 bases between. Germline CDR1 and CDR2: MNHEY and SVGEGT. This CDR3 has 14 residues.

The chain joins TRBV6-2 or TRBV6-3 to TRBJ2-7, with a weak D call TRBD2 (6 bases). Sequencing was carried out using blood. The source of this sequence is a woman aged 25 to 39 with Graves' hyperthyroidism. CDR3 sequence: CASRNSGGLNEQYF. CDR3 DNA sequence: TGTGCCAGCAGGAATTCAGGAGGGCTCAACGAGCAGTACTTC.